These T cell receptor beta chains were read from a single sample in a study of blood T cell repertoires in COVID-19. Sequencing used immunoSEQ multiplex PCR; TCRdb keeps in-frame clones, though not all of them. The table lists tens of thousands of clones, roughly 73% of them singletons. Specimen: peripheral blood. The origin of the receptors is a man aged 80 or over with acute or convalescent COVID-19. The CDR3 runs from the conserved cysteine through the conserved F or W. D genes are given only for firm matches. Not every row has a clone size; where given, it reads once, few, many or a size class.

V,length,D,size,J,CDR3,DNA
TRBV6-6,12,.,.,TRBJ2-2,CASSYRTGELFF,TGTGCCAGCAGTTATAGAACCGGGGAGCTGTTTTTT
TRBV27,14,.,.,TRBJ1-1,CASRTAGGDTEAFF,TGTGCCAGCAGAACCGCGGGCGGGGACACTGAAGCTTTCTTT
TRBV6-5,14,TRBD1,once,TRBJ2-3,CASKGAANTDTQYF,TGTGCCAGCAAGGGGGCAGCCAACACAGATACGCAGTATTTT
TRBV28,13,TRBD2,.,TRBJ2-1,CATLAGGRGEQFF,TGTGCCACCTTGGCGGGAGGGCGAGGTGAGCAGTTCTTC
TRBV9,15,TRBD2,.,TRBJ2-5,CASSVGQRGGGTQYF,TGTGCCAGCAGCGTGGGCCAGCGGGGTGGCGGGACCCAGTACTTC
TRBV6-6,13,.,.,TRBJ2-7,CASMKGLAYEQYF,TGTGCCAGCATGAAGGGGCTTGCTTACGAGCAGTACTTC
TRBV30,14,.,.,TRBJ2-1,CAWSPGSSYNEQFF,TGTGCCTGGAGTCCCGGGTCTTCCTACAATGAGCAGTTCTTC
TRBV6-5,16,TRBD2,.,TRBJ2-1,CASSSPAGGSYNEQFF,TGTGCCAGCAGTTCCCCAGCGGGGGGCTCCTACAATGAGCAGTTCTTC
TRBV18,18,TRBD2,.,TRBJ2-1,CASSPLGLALSSYNEQFF,TGTGCCAGCTCACCACTGGGACTAGCGCTTAGCTCCTACAATGAGCAGTTCTTC
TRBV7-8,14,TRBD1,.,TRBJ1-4,CASSRGQGNEKLFF,TGTGCCAGCAGCCGGGGACAGGGGAATGAAAAACTGTTTTTT
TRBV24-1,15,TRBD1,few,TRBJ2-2,CATSDDRGQTGELFF,TGTGCCACCAGTGATGACAGGGGGCAGACCGGGGAGCTGTTTTTT
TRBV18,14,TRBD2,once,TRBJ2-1,CASSQGGPRNEQFF,TGTGCCAGCTCACAGGGAGGGCCGAGAAATGAGCAGTTCTTC
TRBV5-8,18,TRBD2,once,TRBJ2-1,CASSSGLAGVSSYNEQFF,TGTGCCAGCAGCTCGGGACTAGCGGGAGTTAGCTCCTACAATGAGCAGTTCTTC
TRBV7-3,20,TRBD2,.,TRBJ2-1,CASSLGSTSGRAGSYNEQFF,TGTGCCAGCAGCTTAGGGTCGACTAGCGGGAGAGCAGGGTCCTACAATGAGCAGTTCTTC
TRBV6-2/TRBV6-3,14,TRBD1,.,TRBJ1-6,CASSRQGGSSPLHF,TGTGCCAGCAGTCGACAGGGTGGCAGTTCACCCCTCCACTTT
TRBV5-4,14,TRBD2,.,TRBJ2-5,CASSLLAGGETQYF,TGTGCCAGCAGCTTGCTAGCGGGAGGAGAGACCCAGTACTTC
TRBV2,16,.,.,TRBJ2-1,CASSWTFLSSYNEQFF,TGTGCCAGCAGTTGGACTTTCCTTAGCTCCTACAATGAGCAGTTCTTC
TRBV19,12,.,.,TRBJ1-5,CASSRDGRPQHF,TGTGCCAGTAGTAGAGACGGGAGGCCCCAGCATTTT
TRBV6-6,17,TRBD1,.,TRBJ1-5,CASSPLPRGHGNQPQHF,TGTGCCAGCAGTCCCCTCCCCAGGGGGCACGGCAATCAGCCCCAGCATTTT
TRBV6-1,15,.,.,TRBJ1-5,CASSDNRGSNQPQHF,TGTGCCAGCAGTGATAATCGGGGATCCAATCAGCCCCAGCATTTT
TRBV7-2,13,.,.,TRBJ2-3,CASRQQGSDTQYF,TGTGCCAGCAGACAACAGGGTTCAGATACGCAGTATTTT
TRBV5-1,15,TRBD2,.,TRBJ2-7,CASSLGLAGEQRQYF,TGCGCCAGCAGCTTGGGACTAGCGGGAGAACAACGACAGTACTTC
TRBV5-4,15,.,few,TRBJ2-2,CASRFSWQTTGELFF,TGTGCCAGCAGGTTTTCCTGGCAAACCACCGGGGAGCTGTTTTTT
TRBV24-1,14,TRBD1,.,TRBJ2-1,CATRGTGGGNEQFF,TGTGCCACCAGGGGGACAGGGGGCGGCAATGAGCAGTTCTTC
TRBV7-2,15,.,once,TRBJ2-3,CASSPQGGSTDTQYF,TGTGCCAGCAGCCCGCAAGGGGGTAGCACAGATACGCAGTATTTT
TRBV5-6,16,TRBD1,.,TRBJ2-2,CASSLWGTGLTGELFF,TGTGCCAGCAGCTTGTGGGGGACAGGGCTCACCGGGGAGCTGTTTTTT
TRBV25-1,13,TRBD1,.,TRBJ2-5,CASQGLRQGREYF,TGTGCCAGCCAAGGTCTTCGACAGGGACGTGAGTACTTC
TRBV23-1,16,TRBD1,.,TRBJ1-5,CASSLYRGNSNQPQHF,TGCGCCAGCAGTCTATACAGGGGAAATAGCAATCAGCCCCAGCATTTT
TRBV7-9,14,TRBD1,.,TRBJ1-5,CASSLGGVGQPQHF,TGTGCCAGCAGCCTAGGGGGCGTGGGTCAGCCCCAGCATTTT
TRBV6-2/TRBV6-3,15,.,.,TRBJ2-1,CASSLTKSSYNEQFF,TGTGCCAGCAGCCTCACTAAAAGCTCCTACAATGAGCAGTTCTTC
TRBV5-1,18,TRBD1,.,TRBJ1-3,CASSLGGLRGTTGNTIYF,TGCGCCAGCAGCTTGGGGGGCCTCAGGGGGACCACGGGAAACACCATATATTTT
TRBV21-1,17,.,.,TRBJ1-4,CASSKVWRKATNEKLFF,TGTGCCAGCAGCAAAGTGTGGAGAAAAGCAACTAATGAAAAACTGTTTTTT
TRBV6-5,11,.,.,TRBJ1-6,CATGHLETLHF,TGTGCCACCGGACACTTGGAAACCCTCCACTTT
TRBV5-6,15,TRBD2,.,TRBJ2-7,CASSLRLAGGGEQYF,TGTGCCAGCAGCCTCAGACTAGCGGGTGGCGGCGAGCAGTACTTC
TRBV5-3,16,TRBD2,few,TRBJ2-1,CARSGSGLAGGREQFF,TGTGCCAGAAGCGGCTCGGGACTAGCGGGAGGGCGCGAGCAGTTCTTC
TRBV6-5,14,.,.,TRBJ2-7,CASAPRRREYEQYF,TGTGCCAGCGCACCACGGAGACGCGAGTACGAGCAGTACTTC